These 14 T cell receptor beta chains were all obtained from the same sample, sequenced in a study of technical replicates of blood from several donors. The data were produced by immunoSEQ multiplex PCR, yet TCRdb's version contains in-frame clones alone and is incomplete. The table includes tens of thousands of clones, around 94% detected once. Source material: T cells isolated from PBMCs. Every receptor here comes from a human donor in good health.

This chain links TRBV6-5 with TRBJ2-1, with 9 bases fitting TRBD1. This CDR3 is built from 15 residues. The V and J ends lost 7 bases and 3 bases, in that order; junction bases with no gene match: 7. Germline CDR1 is MNHEY and CDR2 is SVGAGI. This CDR3 is CASTEDRGGYNEQFF. The CDR3 DNA is TGTGCCAGCACCGAGGACAGGGGAGGCTACAATGAGCAGTTCTTC.

This chain uses TRBV7-9 with TRBJ2-7; possible D gene TRBD1, 6 bases. The germline CDR1 and CDR2 sequences are SEHNR and FQNEAQ (reference sequence). V lost 4 bases and J lost 3, with 16 bases in between. This CDR3 is built from 15 residues. The CDR3 nucleotides are TGTGCCAGCAGCTCTGGGACCGGGACACGCTACGAGCAGTACTTC. It specifies CASSSGTGTRYEQYF.

V is TRBV4-1 and J is TRBJ2-7; D may be TRBD2 (6 bases). Trimming shortened V by 0 bases and J by 2 bases, and 11 bases separated the two germline ends. This CDR3 contains 15 residues. Germline V gene data show CDR1 as MGHRA and CDR2 as YSYEKL. In DNA form, the CDR3 reads TGCGCCAGCAGCCAAGATGCGGGATCCGCCTACGAGCAGTACTTC. It encodes CASSQDAGSAYEQYF.

The chain uses TRBV28 and TRBJ2-2, with D unresolved. The CDR3 totals 13 residues. Germline V CDR1 and CDR2: MDHEN, SYDVKM. V was shortened by 2 bases and J by 3 bases, with 4 bases between the two germline ends. This chain's CDR3 is CASSLIYTGELFF. As DNA, the CDR3 is TGTGCCAGCAGTTTAATATACACCGGGGAGCTGTTTTTT.

The CDR3 nucleotides are TGTGCCAGCAGCGTAGAGGCTAGCGGGGGGCCCTACGAGCAGTACTTC. This encodes CASSVEASGGPYEQYF. V gene TRBV9 combines with J gene TRBJ2-7; 11 bases match TRBD2. V shed 0 bases and J 2 bases; nucleotides not matched to a gene: 4. Germline CDR1 reads SGDLS; CDR2 reads YYNGEE. This CDR3 is built from 16 residues. Combining the CDR3 with reference TRBV9 and TRBJ2-7 gives the whole variable domain DSGVTQTPKHLITATGQRVTLRCSPRSGDLSVYWYQQSLDQGLQFLIQYYNGEERAKGNILERFSAQQFPDLHSELNLSSLELGDSALYFCASSVEASGGPYEQYFGPGTRLTVT.

V gene TRBV2 combines with J gene TRBJ2-7; D is possibly TRBD2 (5 bases). Germline CDR1 is SNHLY and CDR2 is FYNNEI. The CDR3 consists of 12 residues. V dropped 10 bases and J dropped 4 bases, with 14 bases sitting between them. In nucleotides, the CDR3 is TGTGCCACCCAAATTCGGACTTACGAGCAGTACTTC. The encoded protein is CATQIRTYEQYF.

The V gene is TRBV6-5, the J gene TRBJ1-1; no definite D call. Trimming shortened V by 3 bases and J by 2 bases, and 7 bases separated the two germline ends. From germline, CDR1 is MNHEY and CDR2 SVGAGI. The CDR3 covers 13 residues. CDR3 in DNA: TGTGCCAGCAGTTATTCCACAAACACTGAAGCTTTCTTT. Translating it yields CASSYSTNTEAFF.

CDR3 residues: CASSLGASGGTQETQYF. For the CDR3, the DNA is TGCGCCAGCAGCTTGGGGGCTAGCGGGGGGACTCAAGAGACCCAGTACTTC. This chain uses TRBV5-1 with TRBJ2-5, with 11 positions matching TRBD2. Germline lookup yields CDR1 SGHRS and CDR2 YFSETQ. The CDR3 has 17 amino acids. V lost 0 bases to trimming and J lost 2 bases; unmatched junction nucleotides: 6.

The chain uses TRBV11-2 and TRBJ2-1; perhaps TRBD2 as D (6 bases). The germline CDR1 and CDR2 sequences are SGHAT and FQNNGV. The CDR3 contains 17 residues. V dropped 0 bases and J dropped 7 bases, with 19 bases sitting between them. CDR3 loop: CASSLDGGIGYWNEQFF. Here the CDR3 DNA reads TGTGCCAGCAGCTTAGATGGAGGGATCGGCTACTGGAATGAGCAGTTCTTC.

By its share, this clone is medium-sized. At the DNA level, this CDR3 is encoded by other sequences in the same sample as well. J is TRBJ1-5 and V is TRBV5-1; no reliable D call. The V end was cut by 4 bases, the J end by 4 bases, with 18 bases between. Germline V CDR1 and CDR2: SGHRS, YFSETQ. The CDR3 runs to 16 residues. In DNA, the CDR3 is TGCGCCAGCAGCGAGGGTTCCCCGGGATTAAATCAGCCCCAGCATTTT. Amino acid sequence: CASSEGSPGLNQPQHF.

The V and J genes are TRBV11-3 and TRBJ1-5; D call uncertain. Germline-derived CDR1 and CDR2 are SGHNT and YENEEA. The V end lost 0 bases, the J end lost 0 bases, and 9 bases lay between the germline ends. The CDR3 covers 16 residues. In DNA, the CDR3 is TGTGCCAGCAGCTTAGATCTGGCAGTTAGCAATCAGCCCCAGCATTTT. Its protein is CASSLDLAVSNQPQHF. Variable domain in full (rest from reference TRBV11-3 and TRBJ1-5): EAGVVQSPRYKIIEKKQPVAFWCNPISGHNTLYWYLQNLGQGPELLIRYENEEAVDDSQLPKDRFSAERLKGVDSTLKIQPAELGDSAVYLCASSLDLAVSNQPQHFGDGTRLSIL.

This chain uses TRBV2 with TRBJ2-3; tentatively, D is TRBD1 (6 bases). The length of the CDR3 is 15 residues. Germline CDR1 is SNHLY and CDR2 is FYNNEI. V gave up 9 bases and J gave up 4 bases, with 20 bases separating them. The CDR3 coding sequence is TGTGCCAGTAGAAGATCTGGGGGCGCGGCAGATACGCAGTATTTT. Amino acids: CASRRSGGAADTQYF.

This rearrangement joins TRBV28 to TRBJ1-5; possibly TRBD1 for D (5 bases). CDR3 length equals 14 residues. From germline, CDR1 is MDHEN and CDR2 SYDVKM. V was trimmed by 5 bases and J by 3 bases, leaving 11 bases between them. CDR3 sequence: CASSRQGANQPQHF. CDR3 nucleotide sequence: TGTGCCAGCAGTCGGCAGGGTGCCAATCAGCCCCAGCATTTT. Full variable domain (outside the CDR3, taken from reference TRBV28 and TRBJ1-5): DVKVTQSSRYLVKRTGEKVFLECVQDMDHENMFWYRQDPGLGLRLIYFSYDVKMKEKGDIPEGYSVSREKKERFSLILESASTNQTSMYLCASSRQGANQPQHFGDGTRLSIL.

The gene calls are TRBV2 and TRBJ2-2, with D maybe TRBD2 (5 bases). Trimming took off 7 bases at V and 4 bases at J, with 13 bases between the two ends. The CDR3 is 14 residues long. The germline CDR1 and CDR2 sequences are SNHLY and FYNNEI. CDR3 sequence (DNA): TGTGCCAGCAAGGGAGAGCACTTCACCGGGGAGCTGTTTTTT. The encoded protein is CASKGEHFTGELFF. The full variable domain, its missing parts supplied by reference TRBV2 and TRBJ2-2, is EPEVTQTPSHQVTQMGQEVILRCVPISNHLYFYWYRQILGQKVEFLVSFYNNEISEKSEIFDDQFSVERPDGSNFTLKIRSTKLEDSAMYFCASKGEHFTGELFFGEGSRLTVL.